These 18 T cell receptor beta chains came from one sample sequenced in a study of T cells in Graves' hyperthyroidism and ophthalmopathy. TCR beta CDR3 sequences were amplified from RNA transcripts. Researchers ran a first-round RT-PCR on the TCR CDR3 using the HTBI primer set. TCRdb reanalysed the multiplex PCR reads using MiXCR and keeps one entry per CDR3 protein. The data contain about 400,000 distinct CDR3 sequences, about 14% of them singletons. Sequenced: blood. Every receptor here comes from a woman in her twenties or thirties with Graves' ophthalmopathy.

This clonotype turned up a few times. V gene TRBV12-5 combines with J gene TRBJ1-2; 7 bases agree with TRBD1. CDR1 is LGHNT and CDR2 is FRNRAP in the germline V gene. This CDR3 spans 16 amino acids. The J segment lost 4 bases and the V segment lost 6 bases, leaving 14 bases of the junction unmatched. Here the CDR3 reads CASGGTGVRVGYGYTF. The CDR3 DNA is TGTGCTAGTGGGGGAACAGGGGTAAGGGTTGGCTATGGCTACACCTTC.

Ten or more counts support this clonotype. The rearrangement uses TRBV20-1 and TRBJ2-1; tentatively, D is TRBD2 (5 bases). Germline assignment: CDR1 DFQATT and CDR2 SNEGSKA (reference sequence). CDR3 length: 16 residues. Trimming pared 3 bases from V and 7 bases from J, leaving 22 bases between. Written as DNA, the CDR3 is TGCAGTGCTAGCTCCTCTACTAGTATAGGGAATAATGAGCAGTTCTTC. This codes for CSASSSTSIGNNEQFF.

The rearrangement links TRBV12-3 or TRBV12-4 to TRBJ2-7, with no clear D. The CDR3 is 14 residues long. Trimming took 6 bases from V and 3 from J, leaving 15 bases between them. The DNA of the CDR3 is TGTGCCAGCAGAGGTTCCCAAGGTTTCTACGAGCAGTACTTC. This gives the protein CASRGSQGFYEQYF.

This clonotype was recorded many times. The chain recombines TRBV6-1 with TRBJ2-3; 8 positions match TRBD2. The V segment lost 7 bases and the J segment 6 bases; nucleotides outside the gene matches: 6. Germline V lookup: CDR1 MNHNS, CDR2 SASEGT. The CDR3 runs 13 residues. CDR3 in amino acids: CASMSSGRDTQYF. The DNA for the CDR3 is TGTGCCAGCATGTCTAGCGGGCGCGATACGCAGTATTTT.

This clonotype came up a few times. The DNA for the CDR3 is TGTGCCAGCAGCTTAGAAGGGGCGGAAAGCTACACCTTC. Translation gives CASSLEGAESYTF. The rearrangement uses TRBV7-8 and TRBJ1-2; a weak D match, TRBD1 (5 bases). From germline, CDR1 is SGHVS and CDR2 FQNEAQ. This CDR3 spans 13 amino acids. V lost 1 base and J 9 bases, leaving 12 bases between the germline ends.

This clonotype was picked up many times. V is TRBV15 and J is TRBJ1-5, with 7 nucleotides matching TRBD1. This CDR3 has 16 residues. J lost 4 bases, V lost 0 bases, and 6 bases had no gene match. The germline CDR1 and CDR2 sequences are LNHNV and YYDKDF (reference sequence). Here the CDR3 DNA reads TGTGCCACCAGCAGAGATGGGGGGACAGCAAATCAGCCCCAGCATTTT. Residues: CATSRDGGTANQPQHF.

The V and J genes are TRBV10-2 and TRBJ1-1, with 8 bases lining up with TRBD1. The CDR3 is made up of 17 amino acids. With 4 bases clipped from V and 0 bases from J, the junction kept 10 bases outside the gene matches. Per the germline V gene, CDR1 is WSHSY and CDR2 is SAAADI. CDR3 region: CASSGGAGGSVNTEAFF. The DNA of the CDR3 is TGCGCCAGCAGTGGTGGGGCAGGGGGCTCTGTGAACACTGAAGCTTTCTTT.

In this sample, this clonotype turned up many times. The chain is built from TRBV20-1 and TRBJ2-5; D remains unclear. V lost 6 bases, J lost 5 bases, and 7 bases lay in between. The germline gives CDR1 DFQATT, CDR2 SNEGSKA (reference sequence). The CDR3 has 10 amino acids. In nucleotides, the CDR3 is TGCAGTGCAGCGTGGGAGACCCAGTACTTC. Encoded protein: CSAAWETQYF.

A word on this clonotype: This may be a read error: a much more frequent sequence differs by one nucleotide. The chain has TRBV30 and TRBJ1-6; no definite D call. The CDR3 runs to 12 residues. Per the germline V gene, CDR1 is GTSNPN and CDR2 is SVGIG (reference sequence). The CDR3 DNA is TGTGCCCGGAGTGTACAGAATTCACCCCTCCACTTT. The encoded protein is CARSVQNSPLHF.

Comments on this clonotype: A much larger clone lies a single base off, so this may be a read error. The J gene is TRBJ1-5, the V gene TRBV15; tentative D call: TRBD1 (6 bases). Germline CDR1 reads LNHNV; CDR2 reads YYDKDF (reference sequence). V gave up 3 bases and J gave up 3 bases, with 15 bases separating them. The CDR3 has 16 amino acids. CDR3 in amino acids: CATSRGGPLNNQPQHF. The CDR3 DNA reads TGTGCCACCAGCAGGGGGGGCCCACTTAACAATCAGCCCCAGCATTTT.

This clonotype was observed many times. The J gene is TRBJ2-5, the V gene TRBV3-1, with 8 bases lining up with TRBD2. CDR1 is LGHDT, CDR2 YNNKEL, per germline (reference sequence). J lost 0 bases, V lost 1 base, and 4 bases had no gene match. The CDR3 loop spans 16 amino acids. CDR3 nucleotide sequence: TGTGCCAGCAGCCAAGTCAGCGGGGGACACCAAGAGACCCAGTACTTC. It encodes CASSQVSGGHQETQYF.

A few counts support this clonotype. The chain carries TRBV7-8 and TRBJ1-5, with a tentative D call TRBD1 (6 bases). Germline V gene sequence: CDR1 SGHVS, CDR2 FQNEAQ. The CDR3 contains 17 residues. Between the trimmed V and J ends, which lost 5 bases and 0 bases, there was a span of 17 bases. Written as DNA, the CDR3 is TGTGCCAGCAGCCACCCTCAGGGACAATATAGCAATCAGCCCCAGCATTTT. This translates into CASSHPQGQYSNQPQHF.

This clonotype appeared many times. The rearrangement links TRBV20-1 to TRBJ1-2; D might be TRBD1 (6 bases). The germline V gene encodes CDR1 DFQATT and CDR2 SNEGSKA (reference sequence). The germline V and J ends were trimmed by 5 bases and 8 bases, with 21 bases remaining between them. The CDR3 is made up of 14 amino acids. DNA for the CDR3: TGCAGTGCTGGCCCAGGGGCCTCAGCGGAGGGCTACACCTTC. Its protein product is CSAGPGASAEGYTF.

The chain combines TRBV4-1 with TRBJ1-1, with 9 bases matching TRBD1. This CDR3 comprises 14 residues. Trimming took 5 bases from V and 11 from J; bases not matched to a gene: 12. Germline V gene lookup returns CDR1 MGHRA and CDR2 YSYEKL. The CDR3, as DNA: TGCGCCAGCAGCTCCTACCGGGACAGGGTTGCCGCTTTCTTT. It is translated as CASSSYRDRVAAFF.

The sample holds many counts of this clonotype. This chain links TRBV6-5 with TRBJ1-2; D not resolved. In germline, CDR1 is MNHEY, CDR2 SVGAGI. CDR3 length: 13 amino acids. With 2 bases removed from V and 6 bases from J, the gap between germline ends came to 10 bases. CDR3 nucleotides: TGTGCCAGCAGTTACCGGAGTACCGATGGCTACACCTTC. This codes for CASSYRSTDGYTF.

This clonotype appeared many times. The V gene is TRBV6-1, the J gene TRBJ2-1; TRBD2 is a possible D gene (5 bases). Deletions cut 8 bases from V and 0 bases from J, with 20 bases between. CDR3 length: 17 amino acids. Germline values: CDR1 MNHNS, CDR2 SASEGT. CDR3 in DNA: TGTGCCAGCGCCGCAAACCGAGGGATTGACTCCTACAATGAGCAGTTCTTC. Translated: CASAANRGIDSYNEQFF.

This clonotype was found a few times. CDR3 nucleotide sequence: TGTGCCAGCAGCCAATTCCTCGACTACAATGAGCAGTTCTTC. It translates to CASSQFLDYNEQFF. This chain links TRBV7-2 with TRBJ2-1; D is undetermined. V lost 5 bases, J lost 3 bases, and 11 bases lay in between. Germline values: CDR1 SGHTA, CDR2 FQGNSA. The CDR3 totals 14 residues.

This clonotype was recorded at least ten times. The chain recombines TRBV10-3 with TRBJ2-7, with D unresolved. Germline CDR1 is ENHRY and CDR2 is SYGVKD. The CDR3 sequence is 13 residues long. Trimming left V 6 bases short and J 1 base short, with 10 bases between. In DNA form, the CDR3 reads TGTGCCATCAGCAGCCAGCAATCCTACGAGCAGTACTTC. Translation gives CAISSQQSYEQYF.